This T cell receptor (beta chain) was sequenced in a study of brain metastases from non-small cell lung cancer (dated by TCRdb to about 2019). Regarding the study in general: The study profiled the immune microenvironment of paired resected primary tumors and brain metastases from non-small-cell lung cancer patients.

As regards this clone: The specificity of this receptor is unknown. Per-nucleotide qualities are absent, and no much larger clonotype sits a single base away.

The method was the immunoSEQ multiplex PCR assay. T-cell receptor beta chain repertoire sequencing was carried out together with a 770-gene immune expression panel. The clones in this table, taken by TCRdb from immuneACCESS, are in-frame only. Not every clone is retained; where verified, under half of the shortfall comes from an unresolved V gene, and the cause of the rest is unknown. The sample includes approximately 6,400 clones, with approximately 80% observed a single time. Clones ranked in the top ten supply around 7.4% of the sample. A total of approximately 39 patients with non-small-cell lung cancer that had been surgically resected, each with specimens from both a primary tumor and a brain metastasis, made up the cohort. The tumor specimens used were formalin-fixed, paraffin-embedded tissues taken from archives. Overall results and qualifications from the work: Compared with the matched primary tumors, about two thirds of brain metastases appeared to show expanded T-cell clones. Lower T-cell infiltration was exhibited by brain metastases compared with primary tumors (P < 0.001). Paired brain metastases and primary tumors largely shared TCR repertoires, although T-cell densities in the metastases were sparse.

The CDR3, cysteine through phenylalanine, is 14 amino acids long. Kept here is only the CDR3 DNA, which spans 42 bases and is read in frame from base 1. Taken from the germline V gene, the CDR1 and CDR2 loops are MNHEY and SVGAGI. The V end loses 6 bases and the J end loses 0 bases, and a stretch of 11 bases separates them. The clonotype comes from a donor at least 40 years old with non-small cell lung cancer. The chain joins TRBV6-5 to TRBJ1-1, and perhaps TRBD1 as D gene, on 6 matching bases. Sequencing used primary lung tumor tissue. The sample's cell subset or site label, decoded: primary lung tumor paired with brain metastasis. The sequence in DNA is TGTGCCAGCAGCCTGACAGGCATGAACACTGAAGCTTTCTTT. This encodes CASSLTGMNTEAFF.